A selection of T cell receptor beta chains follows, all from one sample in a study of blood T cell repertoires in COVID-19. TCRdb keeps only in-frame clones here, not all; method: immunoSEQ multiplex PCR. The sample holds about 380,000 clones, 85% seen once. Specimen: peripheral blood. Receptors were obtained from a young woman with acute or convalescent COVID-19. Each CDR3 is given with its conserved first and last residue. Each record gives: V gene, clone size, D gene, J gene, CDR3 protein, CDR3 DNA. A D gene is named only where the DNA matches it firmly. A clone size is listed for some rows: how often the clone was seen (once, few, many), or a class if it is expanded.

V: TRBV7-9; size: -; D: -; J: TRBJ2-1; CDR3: CASSSWAGYNEQFF; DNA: TGTGCCAGCAGCTCCTGGGCAGGGTACAATGAGCAGTTCTTC
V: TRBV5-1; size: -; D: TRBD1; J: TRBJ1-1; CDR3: CASSLATGTANTEAFF; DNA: TGCGCCAGCAGCTTGGCCACCGGGACAGCGAACACTGAAGCTTTCTTT
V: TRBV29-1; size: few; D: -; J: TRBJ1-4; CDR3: CSVEPGLGGRNEKLFF; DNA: TGCAGCGTTGAACCGGGCCTCGGGGGTAGGAATGAAAAACTGTTTTTT
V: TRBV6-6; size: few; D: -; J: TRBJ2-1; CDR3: CASSYRSGTSYNEQFF; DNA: TGTGCCAGCAGTTATAGGTCCGGGACTTCTTACAATGAGCAGTTCTTC
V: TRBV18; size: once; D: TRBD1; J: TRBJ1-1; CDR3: CASSPPGQGAIEAFF; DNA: TGTGCCAGCTCACCACCGGGACAGGGGGCCATTGAAGCTTTCTTT
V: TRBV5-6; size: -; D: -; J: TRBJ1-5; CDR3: CASRDLPHRDDSNQPQHF; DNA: TGTGCCAGCAGAGACCTCCCGCACAGGGATGACAGCAATCAGCCCCAGCATTTT
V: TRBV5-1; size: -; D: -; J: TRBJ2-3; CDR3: CASSLAEAGIADTQYF; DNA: TGCGCCAGCAGCTTGGCAGAGGCGGGTATCGCAGATACGCAGTATTTT
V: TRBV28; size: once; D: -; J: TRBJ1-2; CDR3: CASSFLGISGYGYTF; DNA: TGTGCCAGCAGTTTCCTCGGTATATCGGGCTATGGCTACACCTTC
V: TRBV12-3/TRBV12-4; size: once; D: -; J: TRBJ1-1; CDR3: CASSLQGGTEAFF; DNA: TGTGCCAGCAGTTTACAGGGAGGCACTGAAGCTTTCTTT
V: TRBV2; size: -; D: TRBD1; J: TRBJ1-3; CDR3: CASSEGQGIDSGNTIYF; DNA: TGTGCCAGCAGTGAGGGACAGGGGATCGACTCTGGAAACACCATATATTTT
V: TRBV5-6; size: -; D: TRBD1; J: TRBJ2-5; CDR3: CASSPPDRGETQYF; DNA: TGTGCCAGCAGCCCTCCAGACAGGGGAGAGACCCAGTACTTC
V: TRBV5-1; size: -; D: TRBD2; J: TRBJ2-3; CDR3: CASRYLPTSGTDTQYF; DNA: TGCGCCAGCAGATACCTCCCCACTAGCGGGACAGATACGCAGTATTTT
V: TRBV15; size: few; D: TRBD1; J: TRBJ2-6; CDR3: CATSGDRDSGANVLTF; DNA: TGTGCCACCAGCGGGGACAGGGACTCTGGGGCCAACGTCCTGACTTTC
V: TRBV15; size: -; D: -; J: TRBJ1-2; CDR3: CATRVERDYLGTLTNYGYTF; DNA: TGTGCCACCAGGGTCGAGAGGGACTACCTCGGGACACTTACTAACTATGGCTACACCTTC
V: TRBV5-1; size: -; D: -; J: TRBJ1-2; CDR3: CASSLVSGRDGYTF; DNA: TGCGCCAGCAGCTTGGTGTCAGGGAGGGATGGCTACACCTTC
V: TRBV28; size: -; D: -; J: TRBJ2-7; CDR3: CASSFPDSDNINF; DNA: TGTGCCAGCAGTTTCCCCGACAGCGACAATATTAATTTC
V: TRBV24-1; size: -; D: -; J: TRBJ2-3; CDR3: CATSLADTQYF; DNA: TGTGCCACCAGTCTCGCAGATACGCAGTATTTT
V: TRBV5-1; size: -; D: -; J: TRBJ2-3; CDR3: CASSGASSDTQYF; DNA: TGCGCCAGCAGCGGGGCATCCTCAGATACGCAGTATTTT
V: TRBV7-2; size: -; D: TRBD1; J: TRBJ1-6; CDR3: CASSYRGEDSPLHF; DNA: TGTGCCAGCAGCTACAGGGGAGAGGATTCACCCCTCCACTTT
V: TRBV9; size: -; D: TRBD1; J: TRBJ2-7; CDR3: CASGPGQGFHEQYF; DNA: TGTGCCAGCGGCCCGGGACAGGGGTTCCACGAGCAGTACTTC
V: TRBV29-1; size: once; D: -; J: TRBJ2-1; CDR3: CSVDPGADEQFF; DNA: TGCAGCGTTGACCCAGGGGCGGATGAGCAGTTCTTC
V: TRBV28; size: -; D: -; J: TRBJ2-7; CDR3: CASSQWSYEQYF; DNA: TGTGCCAGCAGTCAGTGGTCCTACGAGCAGTACTTC
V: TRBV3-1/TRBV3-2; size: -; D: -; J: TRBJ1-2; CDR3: CASSLGTTQKGYTF; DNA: TGTGCCAGCAGCCTGGGGACTACCCAAAAGGGCTACACCTTC
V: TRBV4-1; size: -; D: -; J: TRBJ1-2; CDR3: CASSQVVLLDGYTF; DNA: TGCGCCAGCAGCCAAGTGGTACTCCTCGATGGCTACACCTTC
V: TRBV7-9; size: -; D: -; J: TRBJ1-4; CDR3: CASSLASSEKLFF; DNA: TGTGCCAGCAGCTTAGCTAGTTCTGAAAAACTGTTTTTT
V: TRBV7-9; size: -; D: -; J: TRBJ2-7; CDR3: CASSSSVSHEQYF; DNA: TGTGCCAGCAGCTCCTCGGTGTCCCACGAGCAGTACTTC
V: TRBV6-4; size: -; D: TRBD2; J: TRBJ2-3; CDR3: CASSPFGEGDTQYF; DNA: TGTGCCAGCAGTCCTTTTGGGGAGGGAGATACGCAGTATTTT
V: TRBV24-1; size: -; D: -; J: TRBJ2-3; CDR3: CATSDRDMDTQYF; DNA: TGTGCCACCAGTGACCGCGACATGGATACGCAGTATTTT
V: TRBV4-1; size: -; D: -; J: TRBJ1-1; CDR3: CASSPGEEADTEAFF; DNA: TGCGCCAGCAGTCCAGGGGAAGAGGCGGACACTGAAGCTTTCTTT
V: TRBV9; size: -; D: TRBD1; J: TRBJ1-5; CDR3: CASSPDRGPGQPQHF; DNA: TGTGCCAGCAGCCCGGACAGGGGGCCGGGTCAGCCCCAGCATTTT
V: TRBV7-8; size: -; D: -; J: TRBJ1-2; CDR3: CASSLRELDSPRTYGYTF; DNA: TGTGCCAGCAGCTTAAGAGAACTCGACAGCCCGAGGACCTATGGCTACACCTTC
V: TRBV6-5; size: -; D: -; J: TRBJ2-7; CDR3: CASSRDLIEQYF; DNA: TGTGCCAGCAGTCGGGACTTAATCGAGCAGTACTTC
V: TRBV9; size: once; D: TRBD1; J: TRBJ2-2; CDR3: CASSEMQGANTGELFF; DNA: TGTGCCAGCAGCGAGATGCAGGGGGCCAACACCGGGGAGCTGTTTTTT
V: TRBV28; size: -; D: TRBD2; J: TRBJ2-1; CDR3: CASSSRLAGGYNEQFF; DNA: TGTGCCAGCAGCTCAAGACTAGCGGGAGGGTACAATGAGCAGTTCTTC
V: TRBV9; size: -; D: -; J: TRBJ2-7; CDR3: CASSVAGGKADEQYF; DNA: TGTGCCAGCAGCGTAGCTGGCGGGAAAGCCGACGAGCAGTACTTC
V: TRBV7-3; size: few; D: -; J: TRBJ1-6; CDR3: CASSLGTGRLHF; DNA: TGTGCCAGCAGCTTAGGAACAGGTCGACTCCACTTT
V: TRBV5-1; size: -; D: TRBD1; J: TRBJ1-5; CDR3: CASSLEGGKGQPQHF; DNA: TGCGCCAGCAGCTTGGAAGGGGGCAAGGGTCAGCCCCAGCATTTT
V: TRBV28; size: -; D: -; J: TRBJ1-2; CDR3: CANSPGGTNYGYTF; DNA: TGTGCCAACTCACCGGGGGGGACTAACTATGGCTACACCTTC
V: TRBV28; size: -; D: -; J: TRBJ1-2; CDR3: CASSLSSSNYGYTF; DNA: TGTGCCAGCAGTTTATCGTCGTCTAACTATGGCTACACCTTC
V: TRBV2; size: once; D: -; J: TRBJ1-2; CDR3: CASHETRGYGYTF; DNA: TGTGCCAGCCACGAGACGCGCGGCTATGGCTACACCTTC
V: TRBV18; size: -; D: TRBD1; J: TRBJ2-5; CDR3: CASASDRGETQYF; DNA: TGTGCCAGCGCCTCGGACAGGGGAGAGACCCAGTACTTC
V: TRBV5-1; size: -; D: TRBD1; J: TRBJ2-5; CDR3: CASSSGTGGLTQYF; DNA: TGCGCCAGCAGCTCCGGGACAGGGGGCCTGACCCAGTACTTC
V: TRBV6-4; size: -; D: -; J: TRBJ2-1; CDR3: CASSPQGSYNEQFF; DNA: TGTGCCAGCAGCCCACAGGGCTCCTACAATGAGCAGTTCTTC
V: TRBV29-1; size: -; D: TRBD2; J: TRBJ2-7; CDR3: CSVEGGGFYEQYF; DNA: TGCAGCGTTGAAGGGGGGGGTTTCTACGAGCAGTACTTC
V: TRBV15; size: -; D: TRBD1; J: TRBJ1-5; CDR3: CATSGPSDRGNQPQHF; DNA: TGTGCCACCAGCGGGCCTTCAGACAGGGGAAACCAGCCCCAGCATTTT
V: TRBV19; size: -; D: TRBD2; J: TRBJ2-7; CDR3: CASSPGGGTDEQYF; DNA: TGTGCCAGTAGCCCTGGGGGAGGGACCGACGAGCAGTACTTC
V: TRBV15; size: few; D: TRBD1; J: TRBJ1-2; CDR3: CATSRTGDEVYGYTF; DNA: TGTGCCACCAGCAGGACAGGGGATGAGGTCTATGGCTACACCTTC
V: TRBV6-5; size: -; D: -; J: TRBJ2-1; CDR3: CASSYSGGGYNEQFF; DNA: TGTGCCAGCAGTTACTCGGGGGGAGGTTACAATGAGCAGTTCTTC
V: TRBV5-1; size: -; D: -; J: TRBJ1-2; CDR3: CASSLFGEYGYTF; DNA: TGCGCCAGCAGCTTGTTTGGAGAGTATGGCTACACCTTC
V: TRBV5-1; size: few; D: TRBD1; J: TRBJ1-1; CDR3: CASSQGQGVGNTEAFF; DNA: TGCGCCAGCAGCCAGGGACAGGGGGTGGGTAACACTGAAGCTTTCTTT
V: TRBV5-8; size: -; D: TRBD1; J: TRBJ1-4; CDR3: CASSFPDRDPTNEKLFF; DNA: TGTGCCAGCAGCTTCCCGGACAGGGATCCAACTAATGAAAAACTGTTTTTT